This record concerns one TCR beta chain sequence. Some clones are missing from TCRdb's copy, which holds only in-frame ones; the method was immunoSEQ multiplex PCR. The sample lists nearly 350,000 clones; about nine tenths were seen once. The record originates from a study of blood T cell repertoires in COVID-19. As for the study in general: In each case, the material was cDNA or gDNA derived from T cells, B-cell-depleted T cells, or PBMCs.

Followed longitudinally, the Seattle patients had been enrolled during active infection. The sample comprised peripheral blood. The receptor comes from a woman aged 70-85 years with COVID-19, enrolled during active disease.

The CDR3, as DNA: TGTGCCAGCGCGACTAGCGGGGGTCGAGATACGCAGTATTTT. It yields the protein CASATSGGRDTQYF. The chain employs TRBV5-4 and TRBJ2-3; 12 positions match TRBD2. The trim removed 7 bases at V and 5 bases at J, leaving 5 bases unmatched. The germline V gene encodes CDR1 SGHNT and CDR2 YYREEE (reference sequence). The CDR3 covers 14 residues.